The clone carrying this T cell receptor beta chain was observed a few times. Its target is not known. This record belongs to a study of T-cell memory formation after mild COVID-19. For the study at large: TCR clusters showed largely donor specificity. Regarding the study as a whole: Contracting CD4+ clones sat mainly in CM and EM; CD8+ in EMRA. Clones contracting day 15 to 85 were balanced CD4/CD8; later expanders leaned CD4+.

A single record per CDR3 protein comes from TCRdb applying MiXCR to the 5' RACE reads. Found here are roughly 400,000 distinct CDR3 sequences, about a sixth of them singletons; the top ten hold about a fifth. The V and J ends lost 1 base and 10 bases respectively, with 14 bases between them. This CDR3 is 13 amino acids long. Per germline, CDR1 SGHRS and CDR2 YFSETQ. The clonotype comes from a man younger than 30 who had mild COVID-19 (a few samples of this study predate the infection). Cell type and time point are not known. The sequencing sample was made of PBMCs or a T cell subset sorted from them (not recorded which). The V and J genes are TRBV5-1 and TRBJ1-1; the D gene is possibly TRBD1 (5 bases). CDR3 sequence (DNA): TGCGCCAGCAGCTTGATTGGGGCCAAAGGAGCTTTCTTT. Translated, it gives CASSLIGAKGAFF.